This T cell receptor beta chain emerged from a study of T-cell memory formation after mild COVID-19. The J segment lost 5 bases and the V segment lost 6 bases, leaving 13 bases of the junction unmatched. Germline values: CDR1 SQVTM, CDR2 ANQGSEA. CDR3 length: 15 residues. In TCRdb, the 5' RACE reads were re-called with MiXCR into one record per CDR3 protein. Here the sample spans some 600,000 distinct CDR3 sequences, about 18% being singletons. This clonotype has a handful of counts. This chain joins TRBV29-1 and TRBJ1-2; 9 bases fit TRBD1. This clonotype was obtained from an adult woman who had mild COVID-19 (a few samples of this study predate the infection). Cell type and time point are not known. Specimen: PBMCs or a T cell subset sorted from them (not recorded which). CDR3 in DNA: TGCAGCGTCTGGGCGGGACAGGGTTCGACGTATGGCTACACCTTC. Translated: CSVWAGQGSTYGYTF.